This record concerns one TCR beta chain sequence. Its antigen is undetermined. This entry comes from a study of cytomegalovirus exposure and HLA in healthy donors. Study information: There were some 410 genotyped donors. Of these, about 80% fell in the genetic ancestry cluster associated with self-reported Caucasian donors. The study, taken as a whole, reports: A few CMV-associated chains proved CMV antigen-specific in vitro. Sequencing likely generated an artifact that appeared as a cluster of highly shared sequence variants.

Trimming stripped 2 bases from V and 1 base from J, with 6 bases between. This CDR3 comprises 13 residues. Looked up from germline, CDR1 is SGHNT and CDR2 is YYREEE (reference sequence). The PCR made use of 60 Vbeta and 13 Jbeta primers. The protocol was immunoSEQ multiplex PCR, while the TCRdb copy is restricted to in-frame clones and leaves out a portion. Among approximately 220,000 clones, more than 65% were seen once, and the ten largest hold 0.6% to 0.65%. This rearrangement joins TRBV5-4 to TRBJ1-2, with no clear D. The sample comprised PBMCs. The receptor comes from a man between 18 and 35 years old in good health and CMV-seronegative. For the CDR3, the DNA is TGTGCCAGCAGCTTACGAGTTAACTATGGCTACACCTTC. It specifies CASSLRVNYGYTF.